One T cell receptor beta chain is described in this entry. The target of this receptor is not known. Qualities for individual bases were not recorded, and no much larger clone is one base off. The intended sense of this specimen's time point label: about 28 days (+/-7) after the second vaccine dose. Reading the label with the study, this specimen's treatment or condition is: meningococcal conjugate vaccine given as trial control. The vaccinee samples were drawn from two UK trials, COV001 and COV002, one of which was a single-blind randomized controlled phase 2/3 trial testing AZD1222 (ChAdOx1 nCoV-19) in healthy adults. For TCRbeta chain sequencing, PBMC samples from trial participants were taken at day 0 and at day 28 after the second dose. CDR1 and CDR2 were assigned from the germline V gene as SNHLY and FYNNEI. V lost 6 bases and J lost 9 bases; the stretch between them is 15 bases long. The CDR3, from cysteine to phenylalanine, totals 13 residues. CDR3 DNA is the only sequence kept; it has 39 bases, read in frame from the first base.

The sample comes from a study of T cell responses to AZD1222 COVID-19 vaccine (dated by TCRdb to the early 2020s). In terms of the full investigation: TCR sequencing covered 230 or so trial participants: roughly 200 given two doses of AZD1222 and some 25 given two doses of MenACWY control vaccine. Trial participants were enrolled by age into 18-55, 56-69 and 70-plus year subgroups, with roughly 150, 30 and 60 TCR-sequenced participants respectively.

The CDR3 regions of human TCRbeta chains were analyzed by immunosequencing. As for how the authors treated the data: Repertoire TCRs were matched against a reference library of SARS-CoV-2-specific TCRs generated with the MIRA antigen-specificity platform. Breadth meant the fraction of unique TCRs that were SARS-CoV-2-associated, whereas depth meant the fraction of total T cells that were SARS-CoV-2-associated. Using the MIRA data, each spike-specific TCR was mapped to the spike region that the TCR reacts to and placed in a CD4 or CD8 class. Log10-transformed breadth and depth values were compared by one-way ANOVA with Sidak's multiple comparisons tests. Imported from immuneACCESS, the table was reduced by TCRdb to in-frame sequences with V and J called. These copies leave out some clones; in studies compared against another copy, an unresolved V gene accounts for under half, and the cause of the remainder is not known. For V, J and clone size, that table is used; D and trimming come from the DNA. The sample table shows about 140,000 clones, and about 89% are seen once. Around 6.9% of the sample is taken by the ten largest.

Study-wide conclusions, independent of this receptor: Reportedly, close to half of the unique spike-specific TCRs recognized epitopes lying outside the regions that are mutated in the B.1.351 and B.1.1.7 variants. Participants were mostly white British and included more females than males, and it was suggested by the authors that clonal diversity may have been underestimated. Only five to seven AZD1222 recipients were SARS-CoV-2 seropositive at baseline, limiting conclusions about previously exposed vaccinees. The 56-69-year group was small, and its depth increase did not reach significance, likely because of low power. After two AZD1222 doses, spike-specific TCR breadth and depth were significantly higher than at day 0 and than in MenACWY recipients. Vaccine-associated CD4 TCRs spanned the whole spike protein, with dominant responses in regions 160-218 and 743-854. No day 14 peak-response samples were available, so repertoires were characterized only after the peak T cell response.

Sequences were derived from peripheral blood, sampled 28 days after the second dose of the MenACWY control vaccine. The sequence was obtained from an adult who received the MenACWY meningococcal vaccine as a control. Rearrangement joined TRBV2 to TRBJ2-1; TRBD1 might be the D gene, on 6 matching bases. In nucleotides, the sequence is TGTGCCAGCAGCTTAACAGGGATCGGTGAGCAGTTCTTC. It codes for CASSLTGIGEQFF.